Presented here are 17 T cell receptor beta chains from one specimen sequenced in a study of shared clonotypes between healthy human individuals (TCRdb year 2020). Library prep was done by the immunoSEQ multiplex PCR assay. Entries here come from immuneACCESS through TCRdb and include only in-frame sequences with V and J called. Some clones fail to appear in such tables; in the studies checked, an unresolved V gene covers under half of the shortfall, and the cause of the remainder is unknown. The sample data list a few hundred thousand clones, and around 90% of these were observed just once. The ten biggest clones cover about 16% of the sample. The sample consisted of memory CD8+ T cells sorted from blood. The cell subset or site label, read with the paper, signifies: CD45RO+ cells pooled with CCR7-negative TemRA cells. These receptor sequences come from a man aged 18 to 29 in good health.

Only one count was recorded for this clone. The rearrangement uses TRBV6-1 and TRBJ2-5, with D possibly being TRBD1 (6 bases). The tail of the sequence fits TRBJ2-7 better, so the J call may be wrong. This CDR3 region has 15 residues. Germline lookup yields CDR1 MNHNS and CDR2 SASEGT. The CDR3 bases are TGTGCCAGCAGACAAACAGGGATCGGGCCCTACGAGCAGTACTTC. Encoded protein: CASRQTGIGPYEQYF.

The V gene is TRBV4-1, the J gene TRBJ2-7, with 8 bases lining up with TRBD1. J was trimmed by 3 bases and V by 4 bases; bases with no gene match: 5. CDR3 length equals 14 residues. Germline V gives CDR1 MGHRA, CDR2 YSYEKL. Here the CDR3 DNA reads TGCGCCAGCAGCCCGACAGGGGAAAACTACGAGCAGTACTTC. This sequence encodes CASSPTGENYEQYF.

CDR3 in DNA: TGCGCCAGCAGCCAAGTGGGACGGTACGAGCAGTACTTC. Translating it yields CASSQVGRYEQYF. The chain combines TRBV4-3 with TRBJ2-7; D could derive from TRBD1 or TRBD2 (5 bases each). The V and J ends lost 1 base and 4 bases respectively, with 8 bases between them. This CDR3 comprises 13 residues. Germline CDR1 LGHNA, CDR2 YSLEER.

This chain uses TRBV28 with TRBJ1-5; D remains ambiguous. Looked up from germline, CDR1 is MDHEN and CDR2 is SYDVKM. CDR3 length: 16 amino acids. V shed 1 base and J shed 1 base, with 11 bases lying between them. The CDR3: CASSLSTSFSNQPQHF. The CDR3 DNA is TGTGCCAGCAGTTTATCGACCAGTTTCAGCAATCAGCCCCAGCATTTT.

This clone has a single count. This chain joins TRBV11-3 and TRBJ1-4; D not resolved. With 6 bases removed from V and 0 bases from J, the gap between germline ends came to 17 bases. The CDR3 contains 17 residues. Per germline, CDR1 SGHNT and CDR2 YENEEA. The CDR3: CASRPKTNTATNEKLFF. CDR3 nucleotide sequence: TGTGCCAGCAGGCCGAAAACCAACACTGCAACTAATGAAAAACTGTTTTTT.

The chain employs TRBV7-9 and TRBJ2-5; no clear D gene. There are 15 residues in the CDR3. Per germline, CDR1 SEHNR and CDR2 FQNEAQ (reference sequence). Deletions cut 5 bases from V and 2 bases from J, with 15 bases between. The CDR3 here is CASSARSALQETQYF. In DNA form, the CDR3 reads TGTGCCAGCAGCGCCAGATCCGCACTACAAGAGACCCAGTACTTC.

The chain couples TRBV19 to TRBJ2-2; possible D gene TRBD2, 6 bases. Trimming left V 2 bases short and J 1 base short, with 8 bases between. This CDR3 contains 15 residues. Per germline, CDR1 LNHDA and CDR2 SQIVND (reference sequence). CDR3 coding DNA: TGTGCCAGTAGTATATGGGGAGGGAACACCGGGGAGCTGTTTTTT. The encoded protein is CASSIWGGNTGELFF.

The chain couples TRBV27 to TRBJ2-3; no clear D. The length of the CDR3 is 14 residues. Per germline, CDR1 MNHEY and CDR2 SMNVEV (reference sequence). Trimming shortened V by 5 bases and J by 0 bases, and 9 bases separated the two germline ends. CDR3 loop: CASSLTQSTDTQYF. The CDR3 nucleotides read TGTGCCAGCAGTCTTACCCAGAGCACAGATACGCAGTATTTT.

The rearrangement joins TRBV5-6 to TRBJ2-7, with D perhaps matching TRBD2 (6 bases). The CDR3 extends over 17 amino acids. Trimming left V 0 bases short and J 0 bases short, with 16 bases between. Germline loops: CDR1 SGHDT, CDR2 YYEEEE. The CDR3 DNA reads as TGTGCCAGCAGCTTGGCCGGCTCGGGCGGGACCTCCTACGAGCAGTACTTC. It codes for CASSLAGSGGTSYEQYF. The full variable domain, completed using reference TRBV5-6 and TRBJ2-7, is DAGVTQSPTHLIKTRGQQVTLRCSPKSGHDTVSWYQQALGQGPQFIFQYYEEEERQRGNFPDRFSGHQFPNYSSELNVNALLLGDSALYLCASSLAGSGGTSYEQYFGPGTRLTVT.

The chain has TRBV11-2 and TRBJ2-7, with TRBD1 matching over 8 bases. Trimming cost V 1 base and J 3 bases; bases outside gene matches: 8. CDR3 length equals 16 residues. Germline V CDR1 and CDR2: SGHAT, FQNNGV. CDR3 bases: TGTGCCAGCAGCTTAGGCGGGACAGGCCTATTCTACGAGCAGTACTTC. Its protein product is CASSLGGTGLFYEQYF.

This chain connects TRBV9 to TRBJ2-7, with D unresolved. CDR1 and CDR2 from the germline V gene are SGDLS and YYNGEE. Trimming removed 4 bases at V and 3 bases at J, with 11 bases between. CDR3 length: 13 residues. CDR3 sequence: CASSRGYLYEQYF. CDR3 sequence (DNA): TGTGCCAGCAGCAGAGGCTACCTCTACGAGCAGTACTTC.

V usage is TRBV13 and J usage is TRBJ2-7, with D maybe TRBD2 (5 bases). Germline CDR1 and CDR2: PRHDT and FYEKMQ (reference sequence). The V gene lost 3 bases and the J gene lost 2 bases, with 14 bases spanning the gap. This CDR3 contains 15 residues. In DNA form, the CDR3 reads TGTGCCAGCAGCTTTGGGGAGCGAACTCCCTACGAGCAGTACTTC. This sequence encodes CASSFGERTPYEQYF. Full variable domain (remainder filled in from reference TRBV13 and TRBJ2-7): AAGVIQSPRHLIKEKRETATLKCYPIPRHDTVYWYQQGPGQDPQFLISFYEKMQSDKGSIPDRFSAQQFSDYHSELNMSSLELGDSALYFCASSFGERTPYEQYFGPGTRLTVT.

Here the CDR3 DNA reads TGTGCCAGCAGCTTAACCTTGGACAGTTATGGCTACACCTTC. Translated: CASSLTLDSYGYTF. The V call is TRBV7-2, the J call TRBJ1-2; tentative D call: TRBD1 (6 bases). The CDR3 covers 14 residues. Per germline, CDR1 SGHTA and CDR2 FQGNSA. The V end was cut by 2 bases, the J end by 5 bases, with 12 bases between.

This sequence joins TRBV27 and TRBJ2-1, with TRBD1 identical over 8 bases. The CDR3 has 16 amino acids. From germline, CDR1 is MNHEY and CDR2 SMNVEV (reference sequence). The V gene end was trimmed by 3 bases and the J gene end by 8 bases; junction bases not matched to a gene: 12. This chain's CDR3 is CASSFSLRGHLDEQFF. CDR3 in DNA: TGTGCCAGCAGTTTTTCCCTCAGGGGGCATCTGGATGAGCAGTTCTTC.

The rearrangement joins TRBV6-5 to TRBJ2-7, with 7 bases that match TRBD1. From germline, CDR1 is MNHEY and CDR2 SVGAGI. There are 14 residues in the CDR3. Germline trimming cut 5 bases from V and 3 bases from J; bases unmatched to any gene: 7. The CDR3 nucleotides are TGTGCCAGCAGTCTTACCGGGACAGTCTACGAGCAGTACTTC. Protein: CASSLTGTVYEQYF.

CDR3: CASSLAQGTYNEQFF. CDR3 nucleotides: TGTGCCAGCAGCTTAGCCCAGGGTACCTACAATGAGCAGTTCTTC. The chain joins TRBV11-2 to TRBJ2-1, with D perhaps TRBD1 (5 bases). Germline lookup yields CDR1 SGHAT and CDR2 FQNNGV. Trimming left V 1 base short and J 2 bases short, with 9 bases between. This CDR3 is 15 amino acids long.

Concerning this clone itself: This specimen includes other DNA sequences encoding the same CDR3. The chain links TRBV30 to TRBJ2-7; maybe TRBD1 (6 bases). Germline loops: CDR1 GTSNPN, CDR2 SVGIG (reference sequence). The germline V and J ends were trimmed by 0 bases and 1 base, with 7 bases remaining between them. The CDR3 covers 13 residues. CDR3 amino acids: CAWSVDSSYEQYF. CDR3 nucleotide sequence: TGTGCCTGGAGTGTGGACAGTTCCTACGAGCAGTACTTC.